The present TCR beta chain was sequenced within a study of regulatory T cells in long-lasting Graves disease. Study-level findings and limits: Newly diagnosed Graves' patients had higher TCR diversity than persistent ones. Newly diagnosed disease favored TRBV20-1 and TRBJ2-1 over persistent disease.

Stated time point: persistent/refractory GD, antithyroid drugs over 5 years with positive TRAb. From PBMCs, RNA was extracted and then used to make the TCR library. There are a few counts of this clonotype. The antigen remains unidentified. According to the study, TCR beta libraries were built with iRepertoire HTBI primers and CDR3-region Arm-PCR. Methods used by the authors: From all samples, identification returned some 13 TRBJ and approximately 62 TRBV segments. MiXCR, applied by TCRdb to the multiplex PCR reads, yields one record per CDR3 protein. TCRdb's processing, not the study's, gives the V and J calls here. The top ten hold 7.1% of the sample, which has around 450,000 distinct CDR3 sequences, 20% to 25% seen once. The germline CDR1 and CDR2 sequences are MNHEY and SVGAGI. V dropped 4 bases and J dropped 9; count of bases not matched to a gene: 9. CDR3 length: 16 residues.

Sequenced here: peripheral blood mononuclear cells (PBMCs), sampled when the disease was refractory, from a patient treated with antithyroid drugs. This sequence was found in a female donor with Graves disease. This chain links TRBV6-5 with TRBJ2-1; TRBD2 matches at 13 bases. CDR3 residues: CASSSTGTSGIGEQFF. The CDR3 nucleotides are TGTGCCAGCAGTTCCACCGGGACTAGCGGGATAGGTGAGCAGTTCTTC.